This T cell receptor beta chain came from a study of blood T cell repertoires in COVID-19. Here immunoSEQ multiplex PCR was the method, and the copy in TCRdb shows in-frame clones only, minus some. The table records around 63,000 clones, approximately 77% of them present only once. This CDR3 is 14 amino acids long. CDR1 SGHTA and CDR2 FQGTGA come from the germline V gene. Trimming took off 5 bases at V and 6 bases at J, with 16 bases between the two ends. The chain uses TRBV7-3 and TRBJ1-1; tentative D call: TRBD1 (6 bases). Sequenced: peripheral blood. The origin of this receptor is a woman aged 70-85 years with COVID-19, enrolled during active disease. DNA for the CDR3: TGTGCCAGCAGCCTACTCGGGGGGCCGGCTGAAGCTTTCTTT. Translation: CASSLLGGPAEAFF. Together with reference TRBV7-3 and TRBJ1-1, the CDR3 gives the full variable domain: GAGVSQTPSNKVTEKGKYVELRCDPISGHTALYWYRQSLGQGPEFLIYFQGTGAADDSGLPNDRFFAVRPEGSVSTLKIQRTERGDSAVYLCASSLLGGPAEAFFGQGTRLTVV.